The 23 T cell receptor beta chains given below trace back to one sample, sequenced in a study of cytomegalovirus exposure and HLA in healthy donors. The study ran its PCR with 60 Vbeta and 13 Jbeta primers. Method: immunoSEQ multiplex PCR; TCRdb's copy keeps in-frame clones and lacks some. The sample shows roughly 150,000 clones, around 73% of them seen only once. Sequencing was carried out using PBMCs. These receptors came from a woman aged 18-30 years in good health and CMV-seropositive.

The chain links TRBV27 to TRBJ2-3; 12 positions match TRBD2. The germline gives CDR1 MNHEY, CDR2 SMNVEV (reference sequence). J gave up 5 bases and V 3 bases, and 12 bases lay outside the gene matches. The CDR3 has 18 amino acids. CDR3 sequence: CASSFLLTSGSLGDTQYF. CDR3 sequence (DNA): TGTGCCAGCAGTTTCCTATTGACTAGCGGGAGTTTAGGAGATACGCAGTATTTT.

In DNA form, the CDR3 reads TGTGCCAGCAGCATTAGCGGGGGGATTACAGATACGCAGTATTTT. This gives the protein CASSISGGITDTQYF. The V and J genes are TRBV5-4 and TRBJ2-3; 10 bases match TRBD2. Germline V gene lookup returns CDR1 SGHNT and CDR2 YYREEE (reference sequence). V lost 4 bases to trimming and J lost 3 bases; unmatched junction nucleotides: 5. The CDR3 is 15 residues long.

The chain combines TRBV6-1 with TRBJ2-7, with 11 bases aligning to TRBD1. The CDR3 runs to 16 residues. V lost 4 bases, J lost 4 bases, and 9 bases stayed unmatched. Looked up from germline, CDR1 is MNHNS and CDR2 is SASEGT. This CDR3 reads CASSGGGQGVGYEQYF. The CDR3 DNA reads as TGTGCCAGCAGTGGGGGGGGACAGGGGGTGGGATACGAGCAGTACTTC.

This chain links TRBV4-2 with TRBJ1-4, with 10 bases that match TRBD1. There are 15 residues in the CDR3. In germline, CDR1 is LGHNA, CDR2 YNFKEQ. The V segment lost 4 bases and the J segment 7 bases; nucleotides outside the gene matches: 6. The DNA for the CDR3 is TGTGCCAGCAGCCGACCGGGACAGGGGTTTGAAAAACTGTTTTTT. Translated, it gives CASSRPGQGFEKLFF.

J is TRBJ1-1 and V is TRBV5-5; D uncertain. Trimming left V 0 bases short and J 11 bases short, with 14 bases between. The CDR3 length is 13 residues. Germline assignment: CDR1 SGHKS and CDR2 YYEKEE (reference sequence). CDR3 sequence: CASSLVSTEKAFF. DNA for the CDR3: TGTGCCAGCAGCTTGGTGTCCACGGAGAAGGCTTTCTTT.

The chain combines TRBV5-4 with TRBJ2-3, with 11 bases matching TRBD1. V gave up 0 bases and J gave up 6 bases; unmatched junction bases: 6. The CDR3 is 16 residues long. CDR1 is SGHNT and CDR2 is YYREEE in the germline V gene (reference sequence). CDR3 sequence reads: CASSLAGQGVGDTQYF. The CDR3 region has the DNA TGTGCCAGCAGCTTGGCGGGACAGGGGGTTGGTGATACGCAGTATTTT.

This clone occurred once. The rearrangement uses TRBV2 and TRBJ1-2; 7 bases map to TRBD1. Germline CDR1 and CDR2: SNHLY and FYNNEI. The CDR3 runs 13 residues. V was pared by 4 bases and J by 8 bases, with 7 bases of the junction left unmatched. The CDR3 sequence: CASSAEVRGGYTF. The CDR3 DNA reads as TGTGCCAGCAGTGCCGAGGTCAGGGGGGGCTACACCTTC.

The gene calls are TRBV7-9 and TRBJ1-1, with D possibly being TRBD1 (5 bases). This CDR3 has 13 amino acids. V shed 3 bases and J shed 4 bases, with 9 bases lying between them. Germline CDR1 and CDR2: SEHNR and FQNEAQ (reference sequence). The CDR3 DNA is TGTGCCAGCAGCTTCGGGGGGGTCACTGAAGCTTTCTTT. This translates into CASSFGGVTEAFF.

In its sample, this clone was seen once. This chain connects TRBV7-9 to TRBJ2-4, with 11 bases aligning to TRBD1. Germline CDR1 reads SEHNR; CDR2 reads FQNEAQ (reference sequence). V trimming: 1 base; J trimming: 4 bases; junction bases outside the gene matches: 9. The length of the CDR3 is 18 residues. The CDR3 loop is CASSLGSRDRGSKNIQYF. The CDR3 coding sequence is TGTGCCAGCAGCTTAGGAAGCCGGGACAGGGGGTCGAAAAACATTCAGTACTTC. The whole variable domain, remainder taken from reference TRBV7-9 and TRBJ2-4, is DTGVSQNPRHKITKRGQNVTFRCDPISEHNRLYWYRQTLGQGPEFLTYFQNEAQLEKSRLLSDRFSAERPKGSFSTLEIQRTEQGDSAMYLCASSLGSRDRGSKNIQYFGAGTRLSVL.

This clone occurred a few times. V is TRBV19 and J is TRBJ2-5, with TRBD1 matching over 8 bases. The J call may not be correct, given that the DNA end is closer to TRBJ2-7. Germline CDR1 and CDR2: LNHDA and SQIVND (reference sequence). The CDR3 is 14 amino acids. The CDR3 DNA reads as TGTGCCAGTAGTATAGGGACAGGGTTCTACGAGCAGTACTTC. It translates to CASSIGTGFYEQYF.

The chain carries TRBV27 and TRBJ2-7, with D possibly TRBD1 on 6 matching bases. V was pared by 0 bases and J by 3 bases, with 15 bases between. Germline V lookup: CDR1 MNHEY, CDR2 SMNVEV (reference sequence). The CDR3 runs to 16 residues. The CDR3 DNA reads TGTGCCAGCAGTTTATCGATGAACAGGGATTTCTACGAGCAGTACTTC. This translates into CASSLSMNRDFYEQYF.

With respect to this clone: Other DNA sequences in this specimen translate into the identical CDR3. V usage is TRBV7-9 and J usage is TRBJ2-7; unclear D gene. CDR3 length: 14 residues. The V and J ends lost 1 base and 0 bases respectively, with 7 bases between them. Germline V gives CDR1 SEHNR, CDR2 FQNEAQ (reference sequence). CDR3 loop: CASSLGFSSYEQYF. CDR3 in DNA: TGTGCCAGCAGCTTAGGTTTCAGCTCCTACGAGCAGTACTTC.

This clone appeared a few times. The chain recombines TRBV4-3 with TRBJ2-1; 7 bases line up with TRBD1. The germline gives CDR1 LGHNA, CDR2 YSLEER. The CDR3 loop spans 16 amino acids. Trimming took 0 bases from V and 3 from J; bases not matched to a gene: 5. In DNA, the CDR3 is TGCGCCAGCAGCCAAGATGGAGCAGGGGGCTACAATGAGCAGTTCTTC. Translation gives CASSQDGAGGYNEQFF.

The chain couples TRBV30 to TRBJ2-7; 7 bases line up with TRBD2. J lost 0 bases, V lost 3 bases, and 5 bases had no gene match. There are 14 residues in the CDR3. Germline V gives CDR1 GTSNPN, CDR2 SVGIG (reference sequence). The CDR3 loop reads CAWSWGGFSYEQYF. The CDR3 DNA reads TGTGCCTGGAGCTGGGGGGGGTTCTCCTACGAGCAGTACTTC.

This clone was detected a few times. The J gene is TRBJ2-7, the V gene TRBV28; TRBD1 matches at 7 bases. There are 13 residues in the CDR3. CDR1 is MDHEN, CDR2 SYDVKM, per germline. The V segment lost 6 bases and the J segment 4 bases; nucleotides outside the gene matches: 6. DNA for the CDR3: TGTGCCAGCAGCCCCTGGACAGGATACGAGCAGTACTTC. It yields the protein CASSPWTGYEQYF.

The rearrangement joins TRBV27 to TRBJ2-2, with 7 bases matching TRBD2. The CDR3 contains 16 residues. J was trimmed by 3 bases and V by 2 bases; bases with no gene match: 6. Germline CDR1 is MNHEY and CDR2 is SMNVEV (reference sequence). This CDR3 reads CASSLRGGWYTGELFF. The CDR3 DNA is TGTGCCAGCAGTTTAAGGGGAGGGTGGTACACCGGGGAGCTGTTTTTT.

A remark on this clone: Because it lacks the conserved phenylalanine or tryptophan at the end, this CDR3 is likely a read error. This sequence joins TRBV7-9 and TRBJ1-6; D may be TRBD1 (6 bases). Trimming stripped 2 bases from V and 10 bases from J, with 18 bases between. From germline, CDR1 is SEHNR and CDR2 FQNEAQ (reference sequence). The CDR3 spans 16 residues. DNA for the CDR3: TGTGCCAGCAGCTTATACGGACAGTTGGGTGGGTCACCCCTCCACCTT. Translated: CASSLYGQLGGSPLHL.

This clone was found a few times. The chain uses TRBV18 and TRBJ2-7, with D perhaps TRBD1 (6 bases). CDR3 length: 14 amino acids. V lost 3 bases and J 5 bases, leaving 14 bases between the germline ends. Germline loops: CDR1 KGHSH, CDR2 LQKENI. The chain's CDR3 is CASSPIGGFHEQYF. The CDR3 DNA reads TGTGCCAGCTCACCGATTGGGGGCTTCCACGAGCAGTACTTC.

This chain links TRBV7-2 with TRBJ2-5, with 8 positions matching TRBD2. Germline values: CDR1 SGHTA, CDR2 FQGNSA. The V and J ends lost 4 bases and 1 base, in that order; junction bases with no gene match: 17. The CDR3 has 19 residues. The CDR3 nucleotides are TGTGCCAGCAGCTCGGGGGGGTCTCGACAGGCGGCGGGCCAAGAGACCCAGTACTTC. Translated: CASSSGGSRQAAGQETQYF. Filled out from reference TRBV7-2 and TRBJ2-5, the complete variable domain reads GAGVSQSPSNKVTEKGKDVELRCDPISGHTALYWYRQSLGQGLEFLIYFQGNSAPDKSGLPSDRFSAERTGGSVSTLTIQRTQQEDSAVYLCASSSGGSRQAAGQETQYFGPGTRLLVL.

The rearrangement uses TRBV5-4 and TRBJ2-7, with 10 positions matching TRBD1. This CDR3 contains 14 residues. Germline CDR1 SGHNT, CDR2 YYREEE (reference sequence). Trimming took 4 bases from V and 5 from J; bases not matched to a gene: 6. As DNA, the CDR3 is TGTGCCAGCAGCCGGGGACAGGGGTACAACGAGCAGTACTTC. The encoded protein is CASSRGQGYNEQYF.

The V call is TRBV5-1, the J call TRBJ2-4; 11 positions match TRBD2. CDR1 is SGHRS, CDR2 YFSETQ, per germline. J gave up 3 bases and V 2 bases, and 1 base lay outside the gene matches. The CDR3 loop spans 15 amino acids. This CDR3 reads CASSFSGRDKNIQYF. CDR3 DNA sequence: TGCGCCAGCAGCTTTAGCGGGAGGGACAAAAACATTCAGTACTTC.

The genes are TRBV19 and TRBJ1-3; D perhaps matches TRBD1 (5 bases). CDR1 and CDR2 (germline): LNHDA, SQIVND (reference sequence). V lost 4 bases and J lost 0, with 16 bases in between. The CDR3 sequence is 17 residues long. This CDR3 reads CASSNMGLPASGNTIYF. The CDR3, as DNA: TGTGCCAGTAGTAATATGGGACTCCCGGCCTCTGGAAACACCATATATTTT. The full variable domain, rest sourced from reference TRBV19 and TRBJ1-3, is DGGITQSPKYLFRKEGQNVTLSCEQNLNHDAMYWYRQDPGQGLRLIYYSQIVNDFQKGDIAEGYSVSREKKESFPLTVTSAQKNPTAFYLCASSNMGLPASGNTIYFGEGSWLTVV.

The V call is TRBV18, the J call TRBJ1-1, with 7 nucleotides matching TRBD1. CDR1 is KGHSH and CDR2 is LQKENI in the germline V gene. CDR3 length: 14 residues. V dropped 6 bases and J dropped 6; count of bases not matched to a gene: 10. The CDR3 here is CASSALGGTAEAFF. CDR3 in DNA: TGTGCCAGCTCCGCTTTGGGTGGGACAGCTGAAGCTTTCTTT.